One sample yielded the 8 T cell receptor beta chains listed below, sequenced in a study of T cells after yellow fever vaccination. TCRdb reanalysed the 5' RACE reads using MiXCR and keeps one entry per CDR3 protein. Seen here are about 550,000 distinct CDR3 sequences, under 25% observed once, and the top ten hold roughly an eighth. The sequencing here drew on PBMCs, taken 15 days after the yellow fever booster vaccination. The source is a man under 40 who received the YFV17D yellow fever vaccine.

This clonotype was seen a handful of times. The rearrangement links TRBV20-1 to TRBJ2-7, with D perhaps matching TRBD2 (6 bases). V shed 7 bases and J shed 0 bases, with 10 bases lying between them. There are 12 residues in the CDR3. Germline CDR1 reads DFQATT; CDR2 reads SNEGSKA (reference sequence). The CDR3, as DNA: TGCAGTGTTCGGAGGGGCTCCTACGAGCAGTACTTC. Amino acids: CSVRRGSYEQYF.

This clonotype has just a few counts. The DNA of the CDR3 is TGTGCCAGCAGCCCGAGGGGGGGGGACAGCTCCTACAATGAGCAGTTCTTC. Its translation: CASSPRGGDSSYNEQFF. The chain joins TRBV7-3 to TRBJ2-1; D possibly uses TRBD1 or TRBD2 (7 bases each). Germline loops: CDR1 SGHTA, CDR2 FQGTGA. The CDR3 totals 17 residues. Trimming stripped 5 bases from V and 0 bases from J, with 17 bases between.

This rearrangement joins TRBV14 to TRBJ2-4; weak D call: TRBD1 (5 bases). Trimming removed 0 bases from V and 0 bases from J, with 15 bases in between. CDR3 length: 18 residues. The germline V gene has CDR1 SGHDN and CDR2 FVKESK. The CDR3 bases are TGTGCCAGCAGCCAAGATACGTCCGGACACCGAGCCAAAAACATTCAGTACTTC. Residues: CASSQDTSGHRAKNIQYF.

This clonotype has ten or more counts. The chain uses TRBV4-1 and TRBJ2-7; 14 nucleotides agree with TRBD2. The CDR3 has 17 residues. Germline CDR1 is MGHRA and CDR2 is YSYEKL. V gave up 3 bases and J gave up 0 bases; unmatched junction bases: 4. As DNA, the CDR3 is TGCGCCAGCAGCCAGGGACTAGCGGGAGAAGTCTCCTACGAGCAGTACTTC. This translates into CASSQGLAGEVSYEQYF.

A few counts support this clonotype. The chain employs TRBV18 and TRBJ2-5, with 7 bases matching TRBD1. The germline gives CDR1 KGHSH, CDR2 LQKENI. This CDR3 spans 13 amino acids. V dropped 6 bases and J dropped 4; count of bases not matched to a gene: 5. CDR3 amino acids: CASSTTGPETQYF. The CDR3 DNA follows: TGTGCCAGCTCTACGACAGGGCCAGAGACCCAGTACTTC. Based on the CDR3 plus reference TRBV18 and TRBJ2-5, the full variable domain is NAGVMQNPRHLVRRRGQEARLRCSPMKGHSHVYWYRQLPEEGLKFMVYLQKENIIDESGMPKERFSAEFPKEGPSILRIQQVVRGDSAAYFCASSTTGPETQYFGPGTRLLVL.

This clonotype was recorded a few times. The chain recombines TRBV15 with TRBJ2-7; tentatively, D is TRBD2 (5 bases). Germline V gene sequence: CDR1 LNHNV, CDR2 YYDKDF (reference sequence). The V and J ends lost 0 bases and 7 bases respectively, with 16 bases between them. The CDR3 runs 15 residues. The CDR3 is CATSRDEGRVEEQYF. CDR3 DNA: TGTGCCACCAGCAGAGATGAGGGCCGAGTGGAAGAGCAGTACTTC.

The chain has TRBV7-9 and TRBJ1-1, with D maybe TRBD1 (5 bases). Trimming cost V 5 bases and J 4 bases, with 17 bases left between them. This CDR3 spans 15 amino acids. The germline gives CDR1 SEHNR, CDR2 FQNEAQ (reference sequence). The DNA for the CDR3 is TGTGCCAGCAGCGTTGTATTAGGACAAAGCACTGAAGCTTTCTTT. It is translated as CASSVVLGQSTEAFF.

V gene TRBV6-1 combines with J gene TRBJ1-1; 9 nucleotides match TRBD1. Trimming at V came to 7 bases and at J to 5 bases, leaving 8 bases not matched to a gene. The CDR3 has 14 residues. Germline CDR1 MNHNS, CDR2 SASEGT. The CDR3 DNA reads as TGTGCCAGCACCCCGGACAGGGGTTATACTGAAGCTTTCTTT. It specifies CASTPDRGYTEAFF.